The rows below give T cell receptor beta chains drawn from one sample of a study of blood T cell repertoires in COVID-19. Here immunoSEQ multiplex PCR was the method, and the copy in TCRdb shows in-frame clones only, minus some. The sample holds 290,000 or so clones, approximately 90% seen once. Source material: peripheral blood. Receptors were obtained from a woman aged 25 to 39 with COVID-19, enrolled during active disease. Each CDR3 is given with its conserved first and last residue. The D gene is left open where the match is weak. Clone size is given for some rows only: seen once, a few or many times, or a class if the clone is expanded.

>.|.|TRBJ2-1|TRBV5-4
CASSSWSGEQFF
TGTGCCAGCAGCAGTTGGTCGGGTGAGCAGTTCTTC
>once|TRBD1|TRBJ1-1|TRBV4-1
CASSLGTGNTEAFF
TGCGCCAGCAGCCTAGGGACAGGGAACACTGAAGCTTTCTTT
>.|.|TRBJ1-3|TRBV2
CASRALTGNTIYF
TGTGCCAGCAGGGCATTAACTGGAAACACCATATATTTT
>once|.|TRBJ1-4|TRBV7-9
CASSGGFNEKLFF
TGTGCCAGCAGCGGGGGGTTTAATGAAAAACTGTTTTTT
>.|TRBD2|TRBJ2-3|TRBV3-1/TRBV3-2
CASSPPERGNTDTQYF
TGTGCCAGCAGCCCTCCTGAGCGGGGAAACACAGATACGCAGTATTTT
>.|TRBD1|TRBJ2-7|TRBV5-4
CASSRQPGQGANEQYF
TGTGCCAGCAGCCGTCAACCGGGACAGGGGGCGAACGAGCAGTACTTC
>.|TRBD2|TRBJ2-2|TRBV28
CASSGTSGIGTGELFF
TGTGCCAGCAGCGGGACTAGCGGGATAGGAACCGGGGAGCTGTTTTTT
>.|.|TRBJ1-5|TRBV5-8
CASSFRDQPQHF
TGTGCCAGCAGCTTCAGGGATCAGCCCCAGCATTTT
>.|TRBD1|TRBJ1-6|TRBV6-1
CASSEGTGLRNSPLHF
TGTGCCAGCAGTGAAGGGACAGGGCTTAGGAATTCACCCCTCCACTTT
>.|.|TRBJ1-2|TRBV30
CAWSVRGWGYGYTF
TGTGCCTGGAGTGTACGGGGATGGGGCTATGGCTACACCTTC
>once|.|TRBJ2-1|TRBV5-4
CASTDPRYNEQFF
TGTGCCAGCACCGATCCTAGGTACAATGAGCAGTTCTTC
>.|TRBD1|TRBJ1-1|TRBV6-5
CASCYDRANTEAFF
TGTGCCAGCTGTTATGACAGGGCGAACACTGAAGCTTTCTTT
>once|.|TRBJ1-5|TRBV6-6
CASSFSPNSQPQHF
TGTGCCAGCAGTTTTTCCCCTAACTCTCAGCCCCAGCATTTT
>.|TRBD1|TRBJ1-2|TRBV19
CASGHRGNGYTF
TGTGCCAGTGGTCACAGGGGTAATGGCTACACCTTC
>once|TRBD2|TRBJ2-1|TRBV30
CAWSEGYPGGGLSNEQFF
TGTGCCTGGAGCGAAGGTTATCCCGGCGGGGGGCTTTCCAATGAGCAGTTCTTC